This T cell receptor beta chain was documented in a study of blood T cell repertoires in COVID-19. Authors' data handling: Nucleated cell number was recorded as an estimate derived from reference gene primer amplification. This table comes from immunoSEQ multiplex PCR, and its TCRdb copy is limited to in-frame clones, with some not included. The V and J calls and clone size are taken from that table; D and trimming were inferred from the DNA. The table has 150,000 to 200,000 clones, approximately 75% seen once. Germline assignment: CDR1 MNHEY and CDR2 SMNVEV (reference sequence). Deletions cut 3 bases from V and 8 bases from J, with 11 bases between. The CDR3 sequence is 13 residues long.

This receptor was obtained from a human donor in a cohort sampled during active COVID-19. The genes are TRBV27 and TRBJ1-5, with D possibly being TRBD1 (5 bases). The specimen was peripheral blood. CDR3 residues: CASSFQGSEPQHF. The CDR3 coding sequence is TGTGCCAGCAGTTTTCAGGGATCGGAGCCCCAGCATTTT.